The 10 T cell receptor beta chains in this list originate from one sample, sequenced in a study of T cells in Graves' hyperthyroidism and ophthalmopathy. RNA transcripts were the template for amplifying TCR beta CDR3 regions. The study used the HTBI primer set for a first-round RT-PCR of the TCR CDR3. MiXCR, run by TCRdb on the multiplex PCR reads, gives a single entry per CDR3 protein. The sample consists of roughly 740,000 distinct CDR3 sequences, roughly 15% of them appearing once. The specimen sequenced was blood. These receptors all come from a man in his late teens or twenties with Graves' hyperthyroidism.

The chain recombines TRBV29-1 with TRBJ2-7, with 7 nucleotides matching TRBD1. Germline V gene lookup returns CDR1 SQVTM and CDR2 ANQGSEA. The J segment lost 3 bases and the V segment lost 3 bases, leaving 11 bases of the junction unmatched. This CDR3 comprises 15 residues. CDR3 sequence: CSVERGVGDSYEQYF. As DNA, the CDR3 is TGCAGCGTTGAGCGTGGGGTAGGGGACAGCTACGAGCAGTACTTC.

Note on this clonotype: Given a much more abundant clone one base away, this may be a read error. The CDR3 region is CSAPLLPGQGPEAQYF. As DNA, the CDR3 is TGCAGTGCACCCCTGCTACCGGGACAGGGTCCAGAGGCCCAGTACTTC. The V and J genes are TRBV20-1 and TRBJ2-5, with 9 bases matching TRBD1. This CDR3 is built from 16 residues. Germline assignment: CDR1 DFQATT and CDR2 SNEGSKA (reference sequence).

This clonotype was recorded many times. The chain recombines TRBV2 with TRBJ1-2; perhaps TRBD1 as D (6 bases). With 7 bases removed from V and 1 base from J, the gap between germline ends came to 16 bases. The CDR3 spans 15 residues. Germline CDR1 is SNHLY and CDR2 is FYNNEI. CDR3 nucleotides: TGTGCCAGCACATATGGACAGCGAATTAACTATGGCTACACCTTC. Amino acids: CASTYGQRINYGYTF.

The sample holds many counts of this clonotype. The chain combines TRBV24-1 with TRBJ2-2; D is uncertain. From germline, CDR1 is KGHDR and CDR2 SFDVKD. This CDR3 region has 13 residues. V dropped 4 bases and J dropped 6 bases, with 8 bases sitting between them. The CDR3 region is CATSETLSGELFF. CDR3 in DNA: TGTGCCACCAGTGAGACCCTCTCCGGGGAGCTGTTTTTT.

In this sample, this clonotype turned up many times. CDR3 nucleotide sequence: TGTGCCAGCAGTGGGGGAAACACTGAAGCTTTCTTT. This codes for CASSGGNTEAFF. This chain connects TRBV6-1 to TRBJ1-1; no firm D call. Trimming took off 4 bases at V and 2 bases at J, with 5 bases between the two ends. The CDR3 is 12 residues long. From germline, CDR1 is MNHNS and CDR2 SASEGT.

The gene calls are TRBV7-9 and TRBJ2-1; 7 bases fit TRBD1. CDR3 length equals 15 residues. With V trimmed by 5 bases and J by 4 bases, 8 bases remained unmatched. CDR1 is SEHNR, CDR2 FQNEAQ, per germline (reference sequence). The CDR3 nucleotides are TGTGCCAGCAGCGTTGACAGGGAGAAATACAATGAGCAGTTCTTC. It codes for CASSVDREKYNEQFF.

This clonotype showed up just a few times. The junction differs from germline at one of its ends, possibly a read error. The genes are TRBV2 and TRBJ2-3, with 8 bases lining up with TRBD2. The CDR3 is 15 amino acids. The germline V gene has CDR1 SNHLY and CDR2 FYNNEI. Written as DNA, the CDR3 is TGTGCCAGCAGTGAAGTACGGACTAGCACAGGTACGCAGTATTTT. Translated: CASSEVRTSTGTQYF.

This clonotype was seen ten or more times. This sequence joins TRBV7-9 and TRBJ2-3; D call uncertain. CDR3 length: 17 residues. In germline, CDR1 is SEHNR, CDR2 FQNEAQ (reference sequence). V gave up 2 bases and J gave up 2 bases, with 17 bases separating them. The CDR3 bases are TGTGCCAGCAGCTTAAGTCTGGGGTCGAGACCCACAGATACGCAGTATTTT. Translation gives CASSLSLGSRPTDTQYF.

This clonotype has a count of ten or more. The CDR3: CASSPTTASGEKLFF. CDR3 DNA: TGTGCCAGCAGTCCGACGACAGCATCGGGTGAAAAACTGTTTTTT. This sequence joins TRBV6-1 and TRBJ1-4, with D possibly being TRBD1 (5 bases). Germline CDR1 MNHNS, CDR2 SASEGT. Deletions cut 5 bases from V and 7 bases from J, with 17 bases between. The CDR3 covers 15 residues.

The V and J genes are TRBV28 and TRBJ1-1; D call uncertain. The CDR3 sequence is 13 residues long. V was shortened by 7 bases and J by 5 bases, with 14 bases between the two germline ends. Germline CDR1 MDHEN, CDR2 SYDVKM. The CDR3 loop reads CASTPKAATEAFF. The DNA for the CDR3 is TGTGCCAGCACCCCTAAGGCGGCAACTGAAGCTTTCTTT.